This T cell receptor beta chain emerged from a study of blood T cell repertoires in COVID-19. Study-level information: The study drew acute and convalescent COVID-19 samples from the United States, Italy and Spain. The cDNA or gDNA used as material had been derived from T cells, B-cell-depleted T cells, or PBMCs.

Per the authors' pipeline: Amplification of reference gene primers provided the estimated nucleated cell counts. Profiling relied on immunoSEQ multiplex PCR, and the TCRdb table lists in-frame clones only, not all of them. V and J calls and clone size are those listed in that table; D and trimming were worked out from the DNA. The sample holds around 190,000 clones, roughly nine tenths seen once. This receptor was identified in a young man who had recovered from COVID-19. Sequenced: peripheral blood.

This CDR3 reads CASSQGLAGGQETQYF. The CDR3, as DNA: TGCGCCAGCAGCCAAGGTCTAGCGGGAGGTCAAGAGACCCAGTACTTC. The rearrangement joins TRBV4-3 to TRBJ2-5; 11 nucleotides line up with TRBD2. CDR1 LGHNA and CDR2 YSLEER come from the germline V gene. CDR3 length: 16 residues. J gave up 2 bases and V 1 base, and 3 bases lay outside the gene matches.